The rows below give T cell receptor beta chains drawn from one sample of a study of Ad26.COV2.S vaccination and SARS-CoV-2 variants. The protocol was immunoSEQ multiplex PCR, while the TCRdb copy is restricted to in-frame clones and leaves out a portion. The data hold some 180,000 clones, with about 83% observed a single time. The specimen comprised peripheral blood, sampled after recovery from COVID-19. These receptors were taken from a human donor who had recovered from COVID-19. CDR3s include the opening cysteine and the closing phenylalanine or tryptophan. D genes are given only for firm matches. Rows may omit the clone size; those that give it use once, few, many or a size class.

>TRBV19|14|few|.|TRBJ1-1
CASSISGLFGGAFF
TGTGCCAGTAGTATTTCCGGGCTATTCGGCGGGGCTTTCTTT
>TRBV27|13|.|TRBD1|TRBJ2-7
CASSWDRDYEQYF
TGTGCCAGCAGCTGGGACAGAGACTACGAGCAGTACTTC
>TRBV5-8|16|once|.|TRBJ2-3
CASSLGPGKGTDTQYF
TGTGCCAGCAGCTTGGGGCCAGGGAAGGGGACAGATACGCAGTATTTT
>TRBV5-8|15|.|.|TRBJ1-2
CASSLVVGSNYGYTF
TGTGCCAGCAGCTTGGTTGTCGGCTCTAACTATGGCTACACCTTC
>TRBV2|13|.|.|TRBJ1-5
CASNPGEYQPQHF
TGTGCCAGCAATCCTGGGGAGTATCAGCCCCAGCATTTT
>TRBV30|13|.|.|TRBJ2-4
CAWSEGGKNIQYF
TGTGCCTGGAGTGAGGGGGGGAAAAACATTCAGTACTTC
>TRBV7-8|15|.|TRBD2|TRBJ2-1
CASSLVGTSMNEQFF
TGTGCCAGCAGCTTAGTGGGGACTAGTATGAATGAGCAGTTCTTC
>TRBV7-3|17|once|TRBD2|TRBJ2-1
CASSSLSGEGSYNEQFF
TGTGCCAGCAGCTCTCTCTCCGGGGAGGGCTCCTACAATGAGCAGTTCTTC
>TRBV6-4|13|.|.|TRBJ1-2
CASSEGANYGYTF
TGTGCCAGCAGTGAAGGGGCGAACTATGGCTACACCTTC
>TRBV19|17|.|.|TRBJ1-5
CASRPMWGSKGNQPQHF
TGTGCCAGTAGACCTATGTGGGGCTCCAAGGGGAATCAGCCCCAGCATTTT
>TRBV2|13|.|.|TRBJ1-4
CASRRQGSEKLFF
TGTGCCAGCAGGAGGCAGGGTTCGGAAAAACTGTTTTTT
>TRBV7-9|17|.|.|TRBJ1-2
CASTILGEVRTAYGYTF
TGTGCCAGCACGATTTTAGGTGAGGTCAGGACAGCCTATGGCTACACCTTC
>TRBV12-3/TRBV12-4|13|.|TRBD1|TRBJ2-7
CASSQGVPYEQYF
TGTGCCAGCAGCCAGGGGGTCCCCTACGAGCAGTACTTC
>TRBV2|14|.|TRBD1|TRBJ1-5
CASRGVSSNQPQHF
TGTGCCTCCAGGGGGGTTAGTAGCAATCAGCCCCAGCATTTT
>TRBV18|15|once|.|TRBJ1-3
CASSPLRHTGNTIYF
TGTGCCAGCTCACCACTTAGACATACGGGAAACACCATATATTTT
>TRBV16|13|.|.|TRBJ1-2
CASSQGRAYGYTF
TGTGCCAGCAGCCAAGGCAGGGCTTATGGCTACACCTTC
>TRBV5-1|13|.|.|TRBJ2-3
CASSLGSTDTQYF
TGCGCCAGCAGCCTTGGCAGCACAGATACGCAGTATTTT
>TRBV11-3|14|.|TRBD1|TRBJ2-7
CASSWGTGPYEQYF
TGTGCCAGCAGCTGGGGGACAGGGCCCTACGAGCAGTACTTC
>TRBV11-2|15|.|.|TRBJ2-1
CASSRGGSSYNEQFF
TGTGCCAGCAGCCGTGGGGGGAGCTCCTACAATGAGCAGTTCTTC
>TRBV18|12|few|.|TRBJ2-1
CASSSGQGEQFF
TGTGCCAGCTCATCGGGGCAAGGCGAGCAGTTCTTC
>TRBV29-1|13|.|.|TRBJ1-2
CSALDSPDYGYTF
TGCAGCGCCCTGGACAGTCCAGACTATGGCTACACCTTC
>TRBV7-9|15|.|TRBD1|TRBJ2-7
CASSLGQGAAYEQYF
TGTGCCAGCAGCTTAGGACAGGGGGCTGCCTACGAGCAGTACTTC
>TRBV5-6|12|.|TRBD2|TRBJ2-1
CASSWGAGGQFF
TGTGCCAGCAGCTGGGGAGCGGGGGGGCAGTTCTTC
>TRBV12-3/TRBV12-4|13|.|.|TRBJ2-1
CASNRGRGNEQFF
TGTGCCAGCAATAGGGGTCGCGGTAATGAGCAGTTCTTC
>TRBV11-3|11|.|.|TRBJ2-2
CASSLSGELFF
TGTGCCAGCAGCTTAAGCGGGGAGCTGTTTTTT
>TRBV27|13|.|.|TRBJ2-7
CASRRQRDYEQYF
TGTGCCAGCCGAAGACAGAGGGACTACGAGCAGTACTTC
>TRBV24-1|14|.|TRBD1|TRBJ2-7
CATTRTGGIYEQYF
TGTGCCACCACCAGGACAGGGGGTATATACGAGCAGTACTTC
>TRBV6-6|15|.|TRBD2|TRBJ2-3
CASSHFAGGTDTQYF
TGTGCCAGCAGTCATTTTGCGGGGGGCACAGATACGCAGTATTTT
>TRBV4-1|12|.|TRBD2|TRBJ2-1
CASSGSGLEQFF
TGCGCCAGCAGCGGTAGCGGGTTGGAGCAGTTCTTC
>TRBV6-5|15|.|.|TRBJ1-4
CASSYGRGGVEKLFF
TGTGCCAGCAGTTACGGGAGAGGGGGGGTTGAAAAACTGTTTTTT
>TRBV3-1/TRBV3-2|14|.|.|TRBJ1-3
CASSQGSRGNTIYF
TGTGCCAGCAGCCAAGGGTCTCGAGGAAACACCATATATTTT
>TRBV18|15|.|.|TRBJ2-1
CASSPLEGVQNEQFF
TGTGCCAGCTCACCCCTTGAGGGGGTACAGAATGAGCAGTTCTTC
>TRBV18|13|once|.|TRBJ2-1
CASSLLRYNEQFF
TGTGCCAGCTCACTACTACGTTACAATGAGCAGTTCTTC
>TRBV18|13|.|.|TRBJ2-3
CASSPQGADTQYF
TGTGCCAGCTCACCACAGGGGGCAGATACGCAGTATTTT
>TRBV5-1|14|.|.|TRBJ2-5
CASSQQGEKETQYF
TGCGCCAGCAGCCAACAGGGTGAGAAAGAGACCCAGTACTTC
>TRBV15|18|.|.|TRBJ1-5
CATSRGYDWGSSNQPQHF
TGTGCCACCAGCAGAGGCTATGATTGGGGGTCTAGCAATCAGCCCCAGCATTTT
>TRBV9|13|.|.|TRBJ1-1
CASSPHLNTEAFF
TGTGCCAGCAGCCCCCACTTGAACACTGAAGCTTTCTTT
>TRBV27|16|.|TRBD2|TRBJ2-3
CASNGLAGGSPDTQYF
TGTGCCAGCAACGGACTAGCGGGAGGGTCACCAGATACGCAGTATTTT
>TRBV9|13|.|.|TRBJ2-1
CASSVWGDNEQFF
TGTGCCAGCAGCGTTTGGGGAGACAATGAGCAGTTCTTC
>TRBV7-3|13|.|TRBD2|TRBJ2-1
CASSPGTSGEQFF
TGTGCCAGCAGCCCGGGGACTAGTGGGGAGCAGTTCTTC
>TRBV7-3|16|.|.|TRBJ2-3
CASSPSDLNGADTQYF
TGTGCCAGCAGCCCGTCGGACCTAAATGGTGCAGATACGCAGTATTTT
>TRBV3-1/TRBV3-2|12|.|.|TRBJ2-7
CASSQVPYEQYF
TGTGCCAGCAGCCAAGTTCCCTACGAGCAGTACTTC
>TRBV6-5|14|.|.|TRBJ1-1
CASRLYETNTEAFF
TGTGCCAGCAGGTTGTACGAAACGAACACTGAAGCTTTCTTT
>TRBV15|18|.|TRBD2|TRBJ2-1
CATSRMGTSGSGLNEQFF
TGTGCCACCAGCAGAATGGGAACTAGCGGGAGTGGGCTGAATGAGCAGTTCTTC
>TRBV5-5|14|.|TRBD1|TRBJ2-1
CASSLGDRYNEQFF
TGTGCCAGCAGCTTGGGGGACAGATACAATGAGCAGTTCTTC
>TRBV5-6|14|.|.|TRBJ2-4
CASSPRGTGNIQYF
TGTGCCAGCAGCCCTAGGGGGACCGGGAACATTCAGTACTTC
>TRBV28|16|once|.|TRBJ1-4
CASSLPGRGTRQWLFF
TGTGCCAGCAGTTTACCCGGCCGGGGAACTCGCCAGTGGCTGTTTTTT